Listed below are T cell receptor beta chains from one sample, sequenced in a study of cytomegalovirus exposure and HLA in healthy donors. The method was immunoSEQ multiplex PCR; TCRdb's version includes in-frame clones alone and lacks a portion of them. The sample lists over 120,000 clones, about three quarters seen once, with nearly 4% in the top ten. Sequencing input: PBMCs. The receptors originated from a male donor in good health and CMV-seronegative. The CDR3 runs from the conserved cysteine through the conserved F or W. A D gene is named only where the DNA matches it firmly. Size is omitted from some rows. Given values are once, few, many or a class for expanded clones.

j_call: TRBJ2-1; d_call: .; clone_size: .; v_call: TRBV27; cdr3_nt: TGTGCCAGCAGTTTTTTTGATCGGCTAGCTACTTACAATGAGCAGTTCTTC; cdr3_aa: CASSFFDRLATYNEQFF
j_call: TRBJ2-3; d_call: TRBD2; clone_size: .; v_call: TRBV5-1; cdr3_nt: TGCGCCAGCGAAAGTATTGGGACTAGCGGGAGTGGGACAGATACGCAGTATTTT; cdr3_aa: CASESIGTSGSGTDTQYF
j_call: TRBJ1-2; d_call: .; clone_size: .; v_call: TRBV5-5; cdr3_nt: TGTGCCAGCAGCTTGGGAGGGACTGACTATGGCTACACCTTC; cdr3_aa: CASSLGGTDYGYTF
j_call: TRBJ2-5; d_call: TRBD2; clone_size: .; v_call: TRBV18; cdr3_nt: TGTGCCAGCTCACCGTCCAGCGGGGGGGCCATAGAGACCCAGTACTTC; cdr3_aa: CASSPSSGGAIETQYF
j_call: TRBJ2-7; d_call: .; clone_size: .; v_call: TRBV7-6; cdr3_nt: TGTGCCAGCAGCCACCGCGGGGGCGAATTACGCGAGCAGTACTTC; cdr3_aa: CASSHRGGELREQYF
j_call: TRBJ2-5; d_call: TRBD2; clone_size: .; v_call: TRBV2; cdr3_nt: TGTGCCAGCAGTGAAGCAGGGTTAGCGGGGAAGAAGACCCAGTACTTC; cdr3_aa: CASSEAGLAGKKTQYF
j_call: TRBJ2-4; d_call: .; clone_size: .; v_call: TRBV5-1; cdr3_nt: TGCGCCGACCGCCCCGCGGGGCTGGTAGCCAAAAACATTCAGTACTTC; cdr3_aa: CADRPAGLVAKNIQYF
j_call: TRBJ2-1; d_call: TRBD2; clone_size: .; v_call: TRBV9; cdr3_nt: TGTGCCAGCAGCTCACATACTCAAGGACTAGCTCACTACAATGAGCAGTTCTTC; cdr3_aa: CASSSHTQGLAHYNEQFF
j_call: TRBJ1-5; d_call: .; clone_size: .; v_call: TRBV9; cdr3_nt: TGTGCCAGCAGCGTAGGGCAGACTGGTCAGCCCCAGCATTTT; cdr3_aa: CASSVGQTGQPQHF
j_call: TRBJ2-5; d_call: TRBD2; clone_size: few; v_call: TRBV10-2; cdr3_nt: TGCGCCAGCAGGACTAGCGGAGCTCCCCGGGGAGAGACCCAGTACTTC; cdr3_aa: CASRTSGAPRGETQYF
j_call: TRBJ1-1; d_call: .; clone_size: .; v_call: TRBV6-5; cdr3_nt: TGTGCCAGCAGTTACAGCAGGGGAACTGAAGCTTTCTTT; cdr3_aa: CASSYSRGTEAFF
j_call: TRBJ2-7; d_call: TRBD1; clone_size: .; v_call: TRBV7-9; cdr3_nt: TGTGCCAGCAGAGCTCCCGGGACAGGGTTCAACGAGCAGTACTTC; cdr3_aa: CASRAPGTGFNEQYF
j_call: TRBJ2-7; d_call: TRBD1; clone_size: once; v_call: TRBV18; cdr3_nt: TGTGCCAGCTCACCTACCGGGACAGGAGCCTACGAGCAGTACTTC; cdr3_aa: CASSPTGTGAYEQYF
j_call: TRBJ2-7; d_call: TRBD2; clone_size: once; v_call: TRBV7-2; cdr3_nt: TGTGCCAGCAGTCCGCAGCGGAGCGGGAGGGGGTCCTACGAGCAGTACTTC; cdr3_aa: CASSPQRSGRGSYEQYF
j_call: TRBJ2-1; d_call: TRBD2; clone_size: .; v_call: TRBV7-6; cdr3_nt: TGTGCCAGCAGCTTAGGCGTACTAGCGGGAGGGGGCAATGAGCAGTTCTTC; cdr3_aa: CASSLGVLAGGGNEQFF
j_call: TRBJ1-2; d_call: TRBD1; clone_size: .; v_call: TRBV29-1; cdr3_nt: TGCAGCGTTGCGAAGACAGGGGGTTTGTCCAACTATGGCTACACCTTC; cdr3_aa: CSVAKTGGLSNYGYTF
j_call: TRBJ2-1; d_call: TRBD2; clone_size: .; v_call: TRBV10-1; cdr3_nt: TGCGCCAGCAGTGAGGATAGCGGGATCCCCCTCTCCTACAATGAGCAGTTCTTC; cdr3_aa: CASSEDSGIPLSYNEQFF
j_call: TRBJ2-6; d_call: TRBD1; clone_size: .; v_call: TRBV18; cdr3_nt: TGTGCCAGCTCACCAAAGGGACAGGGACCCTCTGGGGCCAACGTCCTGACTTTC; cdr3_aa: CASSPKGQGPSGANVLTF
j_call: TRBJ2-3; d_call: TRBD1; clone_size: once; v_call: TRBV9; cdr3_nt: TGTGCCAGCAGCGGGTCACAGGGGGCGCAAGATACGCAGTATTTT; cdr3_aa: CASSGSQGAQDTQYF
j_call: TRBJ2-7; d_call: TRBD1; clone_size: .; v_call: TRBV4-3; cdr3_nt: TGCGCCAGCAGCCAAGATCTCCGAGGGGGCTTCGAGCAGTACTTC; cdr3_aa: CASSQDLRGGFEQYF
j_call: TRBJ1-6; d_call: .; clone_size: .; v_call: TRBV30; cdr3_nt: TGTGCCTGGACTAATACACAGGGAAGGAATTCACCCCTCCACTTT; cdr3_aa: CAWTNTQGRNSPLHF
j_call: TRBJ1-4; d_call: .; clone_size: .; v_call: TRBV6-1; cdr3_nt: TGTGCCAGCACCCCGGGTCCTGCAACTAATGAAAAACTGTTTTTT; cdr3_aa: CASTPGPATNEKLFF
j_call: TRBJ2-5; d_call: TRBD1; clone_size: once; v_call: TRBV5-5; cdr3_nt: TGTGCCAGCAGCTTGGATGGAGGGACAGGGACCCAGTACTTC; cdr3_aa: CASSLDGGTGTQYF
j_call: TRBJ2-7; d_call: .; clone_size: once; v_call: TRBV11-3; cdr3_nt: TGTGCCAGCAGCGCCGGGGACTACGAGCAGTACTTC; cdr3_aa: CASSAGDYEQYF
j_call: TRBJ1-1; d_call: .; clone_size: .; v_call: TRBV18; cdr3_nt: TGTGCCAGCTATGGACAGAGTCGGACTGAAGCTTTCTTT; cdr3_aa: CASYGQSRTEAFF
j_call: TRBJ1-1; d_call: .; clone_size: few; v_call: TRBV7-9; cdr3_nt: TGTGCCAGCAGCTTTTCAGAGAACACTGAAGCTTTCTTT; cdr3_aa: CASSFSENTEAFF
j_call: TRBJ2-5; d_call: .; clone_size: once; v_call: TRBV7-2; cdr3_nt: TGTGCCAGCAGCCCCCTGGGGAGGTTGAAGACCCAGTACTTC; cdr3_aa: CASSPLGRLKTQYF
j_call: TRBJ1-3; d_call: TRBD1; clone_size: .; v_call: TRBV27; cdr3_nt: TGTGCCAGCAGAAGTTTCGGGACAGGGGGTGGAAACACCATATATTTT; cdr3_aa: CASRSFGTGGGNTIYF
j_call: TRBJ2-1; d_call: .; clone_size: .; v_call: TRBV9; cdr3_nt: TGTGCCAGCAGCGTAGCCAGCGGCTACAATGAGCAGTTCTTC; cdr3_aa: CASSVASGYNEQFF
j_call: TRBJ2-7; d_call: .; clone_size: once; v_call: TRBV7-7; cdr3_nt: TGTGCTAGCAGCTTACAGAAATACGAGCAGTACTTC; cdr3_aa: CASSLQKYEQYF
j_call: TRBJ2-1; d_call: TRBD2; clone_size: once; v_call: TRBV7-8; cdr3_nt: TGTGCCAGCAGCTTAGCCCGTTTCGGTAGCGGGAGGTCCTACAATGAGCAGTTCTTC; cdr3_aa: CASSLARFGSGRSYNEQFF
j_call: TRBJ2-7; d_call: TRBD1; clone_size: .; v_call: TRBV11-1; cdr3_nt: TGTGCCAGCAGCCCAGAGTTATCGGACAGGGTAGGCTACGAGCAGTACTTC; cdr3_aa: CASSPELSDRVGYEQYF
j_call: TRBJ2-3; d_call: TRBD1; clone_size: few; v_call: TRBV19; cdr3_nt: TGTGCCAGTAGTAAAATGACAGGGGCCGGCACAGATACGCAGTATTTT; cdr3_aa: CASSKMTGAGTDTQYF
j_call: TRBJ2-7; d_call: TRBD2; clone_size: .; v_call: TRBV28; cdr3_nt: TGTGCCAGCACCCCGCGGACTAGTGCCTACGAGCAGTACTTC; cdr3_aa: CASTPRTSAYEQYF
j_call: TRBJ2-7; d_call: .; clone_size: .; v_call: TRBV11-2; cdr3_nt: TGTGCCAGCAGCCAAAATCGGTTGTCCTCCTACGAGCAGTACTTC; cdr3_aa: CASSQNRLSSYEQYF
j_call: TRBJ2-1; d_call: TRBD2; clone_size: .; v_call: TRBV6-5; cdr3_nt: TGTGCCAGCAGTTACTCGACCGGCGGGAGGGGTAATGAGCAGTTCTTC; cdr3_aa: CASSYSTGGRGNEQFF
j_call: TRBJ2-1; d_call: TRBD2; clone_size: .; v_call: TRBV5-4; cdr3_nt: TGTGCCAGCAGCTTTCAAGCGGGACTAACCCGGGAGCAGTTCTTC; cdr3_aa: CASSFQAGLTREQFF
j_call: TRBJ2-7; d_call: TRBD2; clone_size: .; v_call: TRBV6-1; cdr3_nt: TGTGCCACTCTAGTAGCGGGCCGCTACGAGCAGTACTTC; cdr3_aa: CATLVAGRYEQYF
j_call: TRBJ2-1; d_call: .; clone_size: .; v_call: TRBV18; cdr3_nt: TGTGCCAGCTCACCACTGGGAGAGAATGAGCAGTTCTTC; cdr3_aa: CASSPLGENEQFF
j_call: TRBJ2-1; d_call: TRBD2; clone_size: .; v_call: TRBV7-2; cdr3_nt: TGTGCCAGCAGCTACAACACACTAGCGGGGGGGTACAATGAGCAGTTCTTC; cdr3_aa: CASSYNTLAGGYNEQFF
j_call: TRBJ2-5; d_call: .; clone_size: .; v_call: TRBV19; cdr3_nt: TGTGCCAGTAGTATCGGTTTGGAGACCCAGTACTTC; cdr3_aa: CASSIGLETQYF